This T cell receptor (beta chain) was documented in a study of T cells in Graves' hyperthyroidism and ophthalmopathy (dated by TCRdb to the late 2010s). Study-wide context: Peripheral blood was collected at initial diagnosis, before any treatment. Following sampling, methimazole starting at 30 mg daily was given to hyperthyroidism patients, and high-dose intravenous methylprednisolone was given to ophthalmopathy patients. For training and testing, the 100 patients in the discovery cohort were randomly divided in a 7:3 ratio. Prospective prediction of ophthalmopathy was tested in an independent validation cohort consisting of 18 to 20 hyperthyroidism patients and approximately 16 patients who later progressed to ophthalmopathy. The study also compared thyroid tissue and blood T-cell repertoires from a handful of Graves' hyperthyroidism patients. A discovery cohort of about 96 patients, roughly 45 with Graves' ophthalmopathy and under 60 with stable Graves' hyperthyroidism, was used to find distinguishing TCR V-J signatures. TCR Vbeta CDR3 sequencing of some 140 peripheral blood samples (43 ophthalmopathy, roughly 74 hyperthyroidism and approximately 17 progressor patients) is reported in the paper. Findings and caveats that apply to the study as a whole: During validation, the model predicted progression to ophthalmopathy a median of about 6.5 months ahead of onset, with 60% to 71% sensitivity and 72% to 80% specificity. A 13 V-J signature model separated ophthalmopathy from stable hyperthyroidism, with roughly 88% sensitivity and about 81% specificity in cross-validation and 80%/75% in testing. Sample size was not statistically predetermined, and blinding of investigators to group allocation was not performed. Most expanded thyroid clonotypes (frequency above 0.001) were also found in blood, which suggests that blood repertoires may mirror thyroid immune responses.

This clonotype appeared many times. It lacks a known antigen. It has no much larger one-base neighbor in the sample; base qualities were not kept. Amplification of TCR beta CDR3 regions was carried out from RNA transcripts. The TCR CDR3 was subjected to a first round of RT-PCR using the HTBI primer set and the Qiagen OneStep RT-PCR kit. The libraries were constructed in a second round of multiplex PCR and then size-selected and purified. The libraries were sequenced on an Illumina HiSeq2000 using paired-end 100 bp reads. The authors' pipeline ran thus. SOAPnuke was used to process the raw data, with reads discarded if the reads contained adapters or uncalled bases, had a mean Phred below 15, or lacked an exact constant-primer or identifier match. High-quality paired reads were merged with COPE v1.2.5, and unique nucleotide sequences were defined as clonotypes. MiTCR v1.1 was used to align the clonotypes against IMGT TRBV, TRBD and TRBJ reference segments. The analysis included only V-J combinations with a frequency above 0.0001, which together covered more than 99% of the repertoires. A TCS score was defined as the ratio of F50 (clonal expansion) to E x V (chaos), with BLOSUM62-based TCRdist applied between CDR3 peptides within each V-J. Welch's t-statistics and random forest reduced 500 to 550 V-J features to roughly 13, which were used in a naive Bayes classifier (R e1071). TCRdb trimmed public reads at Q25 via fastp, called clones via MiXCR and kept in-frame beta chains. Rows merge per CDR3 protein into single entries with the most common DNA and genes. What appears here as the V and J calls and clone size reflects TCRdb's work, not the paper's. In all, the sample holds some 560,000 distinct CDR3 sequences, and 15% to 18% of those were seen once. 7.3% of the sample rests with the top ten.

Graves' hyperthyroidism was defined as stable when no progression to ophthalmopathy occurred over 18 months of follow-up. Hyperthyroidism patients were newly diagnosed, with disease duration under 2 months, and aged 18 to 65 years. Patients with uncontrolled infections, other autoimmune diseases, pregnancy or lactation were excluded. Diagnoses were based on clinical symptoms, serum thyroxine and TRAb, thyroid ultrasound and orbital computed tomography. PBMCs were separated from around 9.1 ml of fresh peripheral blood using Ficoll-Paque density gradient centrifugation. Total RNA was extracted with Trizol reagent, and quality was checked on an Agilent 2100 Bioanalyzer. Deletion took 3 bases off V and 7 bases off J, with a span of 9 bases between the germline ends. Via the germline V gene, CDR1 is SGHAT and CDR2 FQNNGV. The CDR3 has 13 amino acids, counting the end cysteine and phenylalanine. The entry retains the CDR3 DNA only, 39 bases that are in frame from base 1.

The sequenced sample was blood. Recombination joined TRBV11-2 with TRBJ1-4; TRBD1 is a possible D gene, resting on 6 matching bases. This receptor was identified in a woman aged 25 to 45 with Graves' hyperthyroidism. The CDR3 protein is CASSFGTSEKLFF. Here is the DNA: TGTGCCAGCAGCTTCGGGACAAGTGAAAAACTGTTTTTT. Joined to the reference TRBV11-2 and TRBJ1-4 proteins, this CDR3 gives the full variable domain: EAGVAQSPRYKIIEKRQSVAFWCNPISGHATLYWYQQILGQGPKLLIQFQNNGVVDDSQLPKDRFSAERLKGVDSTLKIQPAKLEDSAVYLCASSFGTSEKLFFGSGTQLSVL.